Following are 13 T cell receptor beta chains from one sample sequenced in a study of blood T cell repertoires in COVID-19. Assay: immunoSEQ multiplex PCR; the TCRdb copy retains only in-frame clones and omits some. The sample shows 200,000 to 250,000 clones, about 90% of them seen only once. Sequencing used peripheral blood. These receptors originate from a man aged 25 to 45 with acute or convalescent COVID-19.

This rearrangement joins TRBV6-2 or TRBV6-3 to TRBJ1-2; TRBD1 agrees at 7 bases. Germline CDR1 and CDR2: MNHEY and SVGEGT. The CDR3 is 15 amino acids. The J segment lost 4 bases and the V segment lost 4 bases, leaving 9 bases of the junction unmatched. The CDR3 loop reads CASSSPNRGSYGYTF. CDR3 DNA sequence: TGTGCCAGCAGTTCCCCGAACAGGGGAAGCTATGGCTACACCTTC.

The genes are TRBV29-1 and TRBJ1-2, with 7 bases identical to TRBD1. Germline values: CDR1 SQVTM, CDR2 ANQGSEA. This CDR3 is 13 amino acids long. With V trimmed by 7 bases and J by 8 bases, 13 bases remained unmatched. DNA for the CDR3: TGCAGCGCCGGGACCGACAGGGTGTTCGGCTACACCTTC. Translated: CSAGTDRVFGYTF.

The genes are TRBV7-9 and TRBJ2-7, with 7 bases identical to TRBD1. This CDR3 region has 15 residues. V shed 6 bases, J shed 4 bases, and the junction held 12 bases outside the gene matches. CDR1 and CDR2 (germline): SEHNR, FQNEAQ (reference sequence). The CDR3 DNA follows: TGTGCCAGCAGATCTTCAGGGGGAGTCTCATACGAGCAGTACTTC. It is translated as CASRSSGGVSYEQYF.

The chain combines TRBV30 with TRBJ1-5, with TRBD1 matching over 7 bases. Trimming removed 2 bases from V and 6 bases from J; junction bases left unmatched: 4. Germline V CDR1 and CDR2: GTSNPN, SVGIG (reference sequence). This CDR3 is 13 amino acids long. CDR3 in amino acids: CAWSITGAQPQHF. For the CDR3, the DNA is TGTGCCTGGAGTATAACAGGGGCTCAGCCCCAGCATTTT.

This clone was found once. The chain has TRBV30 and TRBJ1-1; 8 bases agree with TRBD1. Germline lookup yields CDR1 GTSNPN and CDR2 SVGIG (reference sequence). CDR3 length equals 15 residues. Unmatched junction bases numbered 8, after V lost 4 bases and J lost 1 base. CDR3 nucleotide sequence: TGTGCCTGGAAAAACCCCGGGACAGGGAACACTGAAGCTTTCTTT. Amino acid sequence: CAWKNPGTGNTEAFF.

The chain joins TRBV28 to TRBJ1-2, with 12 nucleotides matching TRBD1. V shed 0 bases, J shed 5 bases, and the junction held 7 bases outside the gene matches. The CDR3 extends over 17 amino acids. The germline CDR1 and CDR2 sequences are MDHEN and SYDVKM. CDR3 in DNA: TGTGCCAGCAGTTTATGGGGACAGGGGGCGCGGGGATATGGCTACACCTTC. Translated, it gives CASSLWGQGARGYGYTF.

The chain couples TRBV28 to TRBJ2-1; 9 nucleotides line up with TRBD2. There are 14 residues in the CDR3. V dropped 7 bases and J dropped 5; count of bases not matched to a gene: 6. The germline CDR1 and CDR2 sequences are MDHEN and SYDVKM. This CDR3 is CASKAGTSHNEQFF. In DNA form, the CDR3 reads TGTGCCAGCAAAGCCGGGACTAGCCACAATGAGCAGTTCTTC.

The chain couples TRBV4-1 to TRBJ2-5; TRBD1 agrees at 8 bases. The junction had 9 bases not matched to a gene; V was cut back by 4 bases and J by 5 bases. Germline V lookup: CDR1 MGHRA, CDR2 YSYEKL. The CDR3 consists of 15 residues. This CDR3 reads CASSPMTGEGETQYF. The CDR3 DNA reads TGCGCCAGCAGCCCGATGACAGGGGAAGGGGAGACCCAGTACTTC.

The CDR3, as DNA: TGTGCCTTTCAACAGGGGAATGCTTTCTTT. It specifies CAFQQGNAFF. The chain combines TRBV30 with TRBJ1-1, with 7 bases identical to TRBD1. Germline V gives CDR1 GTSNPN, CDR2 SVGIG (reference sequence). The CDR3 spans 10 residues. The J segment lost 11 bases and the V segment lost 7 bases, leaving 7 bases of the junction unmatched.

CDR3 residues: CASGKGQNNQPQHF. CDR3 bases: TGTGCTAGCGGAAAGGGACAGAACAATCAGCCCCAGCATTTT. V is TRBV12-5 and J is TRBJ1-5; 7 bases align to TRBD1. With 9 bases clipped from V and 3 bases from J, the junction kept 8 bases outside the gene matches. Germline lookup yields CDR1 LGHNT and CDR2 FRNRAP. The CDR3 loop spans 14 amino acids.

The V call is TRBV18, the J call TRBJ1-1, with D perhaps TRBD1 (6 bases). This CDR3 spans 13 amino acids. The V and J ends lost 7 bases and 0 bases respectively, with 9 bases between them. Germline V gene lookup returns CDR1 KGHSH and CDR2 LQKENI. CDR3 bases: TGTGCCAGCTTGCAGGGGCTGAACACTGAAGCTTTCTTT. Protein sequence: CASLQGLNTEAFF.

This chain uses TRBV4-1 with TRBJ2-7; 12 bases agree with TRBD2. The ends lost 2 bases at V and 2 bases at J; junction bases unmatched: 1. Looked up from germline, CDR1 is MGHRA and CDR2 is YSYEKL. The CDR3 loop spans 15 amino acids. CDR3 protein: CASSQLAGGPYEQYF. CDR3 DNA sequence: TGCGCCAGCAGCCAACTAGCGGGAGGGCCCTACGAGCAGTACTTC.

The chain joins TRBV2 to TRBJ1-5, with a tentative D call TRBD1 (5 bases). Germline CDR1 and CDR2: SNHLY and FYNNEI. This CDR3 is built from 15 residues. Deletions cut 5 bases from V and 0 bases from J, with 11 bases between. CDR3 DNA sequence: TGTGCCAGCAGTCTGACAGAAAATAGCAATCAGCCCCAGCATTTT. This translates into CASSLTENSNQPQHF.